The 20 T cell receptor beta chains reported below all come from one sample, sequenced in a study of STAT5B mutations in CD4+ large granular lymphocyte leukemia. This table comes from immunoSEQ multiplex PCR, and its TCRdb copy is limited to in-frame clones, with some not included. The table lists roughly 30,000 clones, about 89% of them singletons, with about 0.41% in the top ten. Sequencing was done on a sample of CD4+ T cells from blood buffy coats. Source of these receptors: a human donor in good health.

The chain carries TRBV15 and TRBJ2-1; 11 bases fit TRBD2. In germline, CDR1 is LNHNV, CDR2 YYDKDF (reference sequence). V was pared by 0 bases and J by 12 bases, with 4 bases of the junction left unmatched. The CDR3 is 14 amino acids. The DNA for the CDR3 is TGTGCCACCAGCAGAGATTTAGCGGGAGGGGGGCAGTTCTTC. Amino acid sequence: CATSRDLAGGGQFF. Complete variable domain (other parts from reference TRBV15 and TRBJ2-1): DAMVIQNPRYQVTQFGKPVTLSCSQTLNHNVMYWYQQKSSQAPKLLFHYYDKDFNNEADTPDNFQSRRPNTSFCFLDIRSPGLGDTAMYLCATSRDLAGGGQFFGPGTRLTVL.

The V gene is TRBV6-5, the J gene TRBJ1-1; a weak D match, TRBD1 (6 bases). CDR1 is MNHEY, CDR2 SVGAGI, per germline. The CDR3 is 15 amino acids. V lost 0 bases and J lost 1, with 9 bases in between. The chain's CDR3 is CASSYSGGGNTEAFF. CDR3 sequence (DNA): TGTGCCAGCAGTTACTCCGGGGGCGGGAACACTGAAGCTTTCTTT.

The chain employs TRBV11-3 and TRBJ1-6; D is possibly TRBD1 (6 bases). The germline gives CDR1 SGHNT, CDR2 YENEEA. The CDR3 is 15 amino acids. Trimming removed 5 bases from V and 1 base from J, with 9 bases in between. The CDR3 loop is CASSPRGSYNSPLHF. The DNA for the CDR3 is TGTGCCAGCAGCCCGAGGGGGTCCTATAATTCACCCCTCCACTTT.

For the CDR3, the DNA is TGTGCCAGCAGCTGGTTCGGGACAGGGTCTTACGAGCAGTACTTC. This gives the protein CASSWFGTGSYEQYF. The V call is TRBV7-8, the J call TRBJ2-7; 9 bases map to TRBD1. V lost 4 bases, J lost 4 bases, and 8 bases stayed unmatched. The CDR3 runs to 15 residues. Germline CDR1 is SGHVS and CDR2 is FQNEAQ.

This sequence joins TRBV29-1 and TRBJ2-7; 7 bases fit TRBD2. From germline, CDR1 is SQVTM and CDR2 ANQGSEA. The CDR3 is made up of 15 amino acids. Trimming took 0 bases from V and 3 from J; bases not matched to a gene: 8. DNA of the CDR3: TGCAGCGTTGAAGAATGGCTAGCGGAAAACTACGAGCAGTACTTC. This codes for CSVEEWLAENYEQYF.

V gene TRBV7-2 combines with J gene TRBJ1-2; possibly TRBD1 for D (6 bases). V lost 3 bases, J lost 8 bases, and 13 bases lay in between. Germline V lookup: CDR1 SGHTA, CDR2 FQGNSA. This CDR3 has 13 residues. As DNA, the CDR3 is TGTGCCAGCAGCTTGGGGGCTGTCGGAGGCTACACCTTC. This sequence encodes CASSLGAVGGYTF.

The chain recombines TRBV6-5 with TRBJ1-6, with 8 bases fitting TRBD1. Trimming at V came to 6 bases and at J to 7 bases, leaving 5 bases not matched to a gene. The germline gives CDR1 MNHEY, CDR2 SVGAGI. The CDR3 runs 14 residues. This CDR3 is CASSPDRANSPLHF. The CDR3 DNA reads TGTGCCAGCAGCCCGGACAGGGCAAATTCACCCCTCCACTTT.

The chain carries TRBV29-1 and TRBJ2-5, with 9 bases lining up with TRBD2. The end of the DNA fits TRBJ2-7 better, so the J call may be wrong. This CDR3 has 13 amino acids. Germline V gene data show CDR1 as SQVTM and CDR2 as ANQGSEA. In DNA, the CDR3 is TGCAGCGTTACCCCTAGCGGGGCCTACGAGCAGTACTTC. Translation gives CSVTPSGAYEQYF.

The chain has TRBV6-1 and TRBJ2-3; 8 bases line up with TRBD2. CDR1 is MNHNS and CDR2 is SASEGT in the germline V gene. This CDR3 spans 15 amino acids. V shed 6 bases and J 1 base; nucleotides not matched to a gene: 6. The CDR3 DNA follows: TGTGCCAGCAGGCCAGCGGGAGTCGGCACAGATACGCAGTATTTT. Amino acid sequence: CASRPAGVGTDTQYF.

J is TRBJ2-1 and V is TRBV5-1; D is unresolved. The length of the CDR3 is 13 residues. V lost 4 bases, J lost 5 bases, and 10 bases lay in between. Germline CDR1 reads SGHRS; CDR2 reads YFSETQ. The CDR3: CASSPAWDNEQFF. The CDR3 DNA reads as TGCGCCAGCAGCCCCGCATGGGACAATGAGCAGTTCTTC.

The rearrangement uses TRBV5-4 and TRBJ1-1; possibly TRBD1 for D (5 bases). Germline values: CDR1 SGHNT, CDR2 YYREEE (reference sequence). The CDR3 totals 14 residues. Trimming stripped 4 bases from V and 0 bases from J, with 10 bases between. CDR3 sequence reads: CASSNWDLNTEAFF. Here the CDR3 DNA reads TGTGCCAGCAGCAATTGGGACCTGAACACTGAAGCTTTCTTT.

The chain links TRBV5-4 to TRBJ2-1; 9 bases map to TRBD2. CDR1 and CDR2 (germline): SGHNT, YYREEE (reference sequence). There are 16 residues in the CDR3. V lost 2 bases and J lost 0; bases outside the gene matches: 3. Here the CDR3 DNA reads TGTGCCAGCAGCTTTAATAGCGGGAGCTCCTACAATGAGCAGTTCTTC. Protein sequence: CASSFNSGSSYNEQFF. Variable domain in full (rest from reference TRBV5-4 and TRBJ2-1): ETGVTQSPTHLIKTRGQQVTLRCSSQSGHNTVSWYQQALGQGPQFIFQYYREEENGRGNFPPRFSGLQFPNYSSELNVNALELDDSALYLCASSFNSGSSYNEQFFGPGTRLTVL.

This clone was found once. The V gene is TRBV28, the J gene TRBJ2-7; D is possibly TRBD2 (7 bases). Germline values: CDR1 MDHEN, CDR2 SYDVKM. V was shortened by 3 bases and J by 6 bases, with 18 bases between the two germline ends. This CDR3 spans 15 amino acids. CDR3 bases: TGTGCCAGCAGTTTTTGGGGGGGGACACCCAGCGAGCAGTACTTC. Protein sequence: CASSFWGGTPSEQYF.

The chain is built from TRBV7-2 and TRBJ1-5; D not resolved. Germline CDR1 and CDR2: SGHTA and FQGNSA. This CDR3 spans 13 amino acids. Trimming stripped 1 base from V and 4 bases from J, with 5 bases between. CDR3 loop: CASSLVANQPQHF. Here the CDR3 DNA reads TGTGCCAGCAGCTTAGTGGCAAATCAGCCCCAGCATTTT.

The V and J genes are TRBV28 and TRBJ1-2; D gene unclear. Trimming removed 7 bases from V and 7 bases from J, with 19 bases in between. The CDR3 has 14 amino acids. Germline V CDR1 and CDR2: MDHEN, SYDVKM. CDR3 in DNA: TGTGCCAGCACCCATGCCACTTCCGGGCTTGGCTACACCTTC. This codes for CASTHATSGLGYTF.

This sequence joins TRBV10-1 and TRBJ2-7; perhaps TRBD2 as D (6 bases). The CDR3 consists of 14 residues. CDR1 is WNHNN, CDR2 SYGVQD, per germline (reference sequence). Trimming took 3 bases from V and 2 from J, leaving 11 bases between them. The CDR3 nucleotides are TGCGCCAGCAGTGACCCAGGGAGGCCCTACGAGCAGTACTTC. It codes for CASSDPGRPYEQYF.

The rearrangement uses TRBV4-1 and TRBJ1-1; 11 bases match TRBD1. This CDR3 comprises 17 residues. Germline CDR1 MGHRA, CDR2 YSYEKL. V lost 0 bases to trimming and J lost 1 base; unmatched junction nucleotides: 4. This CDR3 reads CASSQEPGQGENTEAFF. CDR3 nucleotides: TGCGCCAGCAGCCAAGAACCGGGACAGGGGGAGAACACTGAAGCTTTCTTT.

Concerning this clone itself: One end of the junction varies from germline; a read error may be responsible. The J gene is TRBJ1-5, the V gene TRBV6-1; D is possibly TRBD1 (5 bases). Germline V gene data show CDR1 as MNHNS and CDR2 as SASEGT. This CDR3 spans 13 amino acids. The CDR3 region has the DNA TGTGCCAGCAGTGAAGCGAAAGGGGCAGGGTTGGATTTT. Residues: CASSEAKGAGLDF.

The rearrangement links TRBV28 to TRBJ1-1, with TRBD1 matching 7 bases. Losses at the gene ends were 5 bases for V and 4 bases for J; bases not matched to a gene: 10. CDR3 size: 15 residues. Germline CDR1 MDHEN, CDR2 SYDVKM. CDR3 DNA sequence: TGTGCCAGCAGTCCGAGACAGGGTACCGCCACTGAAGCTTTCTTT. This gives the protein CASSPRQGTATEAFF.

This clone occurred a few times. The J gene is TRBJ1-1, the V gene TRBV19, with D unclear. The length of the CDR3 is 15 residues. Germline V gives CDR1 LNHDA, CDR2 SQIVND (reference sequence). The ends were cut back, 0 bases at V and 0 bases at J, with 8 bases in the middle. The CDR3 region has the DNA TGTGCCAGTAGTATAGATCATAACCTGAACACTGAAGCTTTCTTT. Amino acid sequence: CASSIDHNLNTEAFF.